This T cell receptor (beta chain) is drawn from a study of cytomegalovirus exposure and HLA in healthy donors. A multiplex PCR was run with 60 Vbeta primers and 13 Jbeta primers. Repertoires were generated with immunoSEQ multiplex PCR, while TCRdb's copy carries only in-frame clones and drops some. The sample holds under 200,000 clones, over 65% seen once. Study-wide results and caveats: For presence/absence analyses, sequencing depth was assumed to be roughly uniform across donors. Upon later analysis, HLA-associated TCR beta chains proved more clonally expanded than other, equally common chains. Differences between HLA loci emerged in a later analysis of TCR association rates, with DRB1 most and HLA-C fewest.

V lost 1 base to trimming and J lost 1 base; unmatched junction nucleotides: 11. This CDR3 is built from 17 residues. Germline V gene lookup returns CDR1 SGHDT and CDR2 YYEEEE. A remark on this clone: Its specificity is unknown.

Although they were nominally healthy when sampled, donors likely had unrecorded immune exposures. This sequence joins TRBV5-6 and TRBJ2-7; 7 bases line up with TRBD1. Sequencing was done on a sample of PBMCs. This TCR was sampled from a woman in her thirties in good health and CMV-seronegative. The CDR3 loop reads CASSLPSGQTISYEQYF. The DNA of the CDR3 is TGTGCCAGCAGCTTGCCTTCGGGACAGACGATTTCCTACGAGCAGTACTTC.